The clone carrying this T cell receptor (beta chain) was counted between two and nine times. Its antigen is not identified. This record belongs to a study of CD8 T cells in ankylosing spondylitis. MiXCR was run by TCRdb on the 5' RACE reads, yielding one entry per CDR3 protein. The table lists some 150,000 distinct CDR3 sequences, about an eighth of them singletons. CDR3 length: 15 residues. Germline V gene lookup returns CDR1 SGHRS and CDR2 YFSETQ. Trimming shortened V by 4 bases and J by 1 base, and 14 bases separated the two germline ends. Overall study findings and caveats: Blood of patients with ankylosing spondylitis appeared to be characterized by a TCR beta motif of about eight highly homologous variants.

What was sequenced was blood, either unsorted or a sorted T cell fraction (not recorded which). The clonotype comes from a female donor with ankylosing spondylitis or in good health (not recorded which). This chain connects TRBV5-1 to TRBJ1-1; D ambiguous. CDR3 protein: CASSVIGSGNTEAFF. The CDR3 DNA reads TGCGCCAGCAGCGTCATAGGCTCCGGGAACACTGAAGCTTTCTTT.